This entry describes one T cell receptor (beta chain). The target antigen is unknown. V lost 5 bases and J 1 base, leaving 9 bases between the germline ends. The CDR3 has 13 amino acids. Germline values: CDR1 LNHDA, CDR2 SQIVND (reference sequence). The donors formed part of the approximately 120-subject validation cohort, distinct from the approximately 670-subject first cohort. Here immunoSEQ multiplex PCR was the method, and the copy in TCRdb shows in-frame clones only, minus some. This sample has approximately 150,000 clones, with around 90% found just once. The entry originates in a study of cytomegalovirus exposure and HLA in healthy donors. Whole-study results and caveats: Most observed TCR sequences were rare, whereas some public TCRs were detected in many donors. The study recorded 150 to 200 TCR beta chains that were cytomegalovirus-associated.

The clonotype originates from a man aged 18 to 29 in good health and CMV-seropositive. The chain has TRBV19 and TRBJ2-7; D is perhaps TRBD1 (6 bases). What was sequenced was PBMCs. The CDR3: CASSLGASYEQYF. The CDR3 DNA sequence: TGTGCCAGTAGTCTGGGGGCGTCCTACGAGCAGTACTTC. Supplemented by reference TRBV19 and TRBJ2-7, the full variable domain reads DGGITQSPKYLFRKEGQNVTLSCEQNLNHDAMYWYRQDPGQGLRLIYYSQIVNDFQKGDIAEGYSVSREKKESFPLTVTSAQKNPTAFYLCASSLGASYEQYFGPGTRLTVT.